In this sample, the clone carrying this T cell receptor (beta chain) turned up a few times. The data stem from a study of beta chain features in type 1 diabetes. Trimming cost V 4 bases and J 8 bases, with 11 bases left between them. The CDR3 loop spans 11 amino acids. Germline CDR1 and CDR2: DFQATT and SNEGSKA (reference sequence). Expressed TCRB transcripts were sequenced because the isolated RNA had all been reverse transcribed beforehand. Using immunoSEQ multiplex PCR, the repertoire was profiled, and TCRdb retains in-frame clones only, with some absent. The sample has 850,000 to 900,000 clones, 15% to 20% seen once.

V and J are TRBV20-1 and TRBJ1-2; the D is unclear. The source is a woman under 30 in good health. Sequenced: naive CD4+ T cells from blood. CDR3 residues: CSATGSGGYTF. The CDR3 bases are TGCAGTGCTACCGGGTCGGGAGGCTACACCTTC.